In this sample, the clone carrying this T cell receptor beta chain turned up a few times. Original analysis: Scientists estimated how many nucleated cells there were by amplifying reference gene primers. TCRdb keeps only in-frame clones here, not all; method: immunoSEQ multiplex PCR. The V and J calls and clone size are taken from that table; D and trimming were inferred from the DNA. The top ten hold approximately 6.2% of the sample, which has over 200,000 clones, about 87% seen once. The entry originates in a study of blood T cell repertoires in COVID-19. Study information: The study drew acute and convalescent COVID-19 samples from the United States, Italy and Spain. The analysed material was cDNA or gDNA that came from T cells, B-cell-depleted T cells, or PBMCs.

This clonotype was obtained from a man in his 60s who had recovered from COVID-19. The material sequenced was peripheral blood.

CDR3 loop: CASSQVAGLGYNEQFF. DNA of the CDR3: TGTGCCAGCAGCCAAGTAGCAGGGCTGGGATACAATGAGCAGTTCTTC. This chain joins TRBV3-1 (or the pseudogene TRBV3-2) and TRBJ2-1, with a tentative D call TRBD1 (5 bases). The CDR3 is made up of 16 amino acids. Germline V lookup: CDR1 LGHDT, CDR2 YNNKEL (reference sequence). Trimming left V 1 base short and J 4 bases short, with 14 bases between.